Each of the 27 T cell receptor beta chains below was sequenced from the same sample in a study of cytomegalovirus exposure and HLA in healthy donors. The PCR employed 60 Vbeta primers together with 13 Jbeta primers. TCRdb's copy holds only in-frame clones and misses some; the assay was immunoSEQ multiplex PCR. The sample contains 90,000 to 110,000 clones, approximately 86% of which appear only once. Sample: PBMCs. These receptors were taken from a man in his late teens or twenties in good health and CMV-seronegative.

The chain employs TRBV15 and TRBJ2-2; D might be TRBD1 (5 bases). The V end lost 7 bases, the J end lost 0 bases, and 12 bases lay between the germline ends. The CDR3 is 15 residues long. Per germline, CDR1 LNHNV and CDR2 YYDKDF (reference sequence). The CDR3 sequence: CATKLRTPNTGELFF. The CDR3 DNA follows: TGTGCCACCAAACTTCGGACACCGAACACCGGGGAGCTGTTTTTT.

This chain joins TRBV7-3 and TRBJ2-6; D gene uncertain. The V gene's germline CDR1 is SGHTA and CDR2 FQGTGA. Between the trimmed V and J ends, which lost 3 bases and 0 bases, there was a span of 12 bases. The CDR3 runs to 17 residues. The CDR3 DNA sequence: TGTGCCAGCAGCTTGAACCAAAGGAGCTCTGGGGCCAACGTCCTGACTTTC. It is translated as CASSLNQRSSGANVLTF.

The V call is TRBV6-1, the J call TRBJ2-5; 13 nucleotides line up with TRBD2. V trimming: 4 bases; J trimming: 2 bases; junction bases outside the gene matches: 4. The CDR3 has 16 residues. Germline V gene sequence: CDR1 MNHNS, CDR2 SASEGT. The CDR3 region is CASSGGLAGAQETQYF. In DNA, the CDR3 is TGTGCCAGCAGTGGCGGACTAGCGGGGGCACAAGAGACCCAGTACTTC.

The V call is TRBV7-2, the J call TRBJ2-7, with D unresolved. Trimming pared 3 bases from V and 7 bases from J, leaving 4 bases between. The CDR3 spans 10 residues. In germline, CDR1 is SGHTA, CDR2 FQGNSA. This CDR3 reads CASSLREQYF. As DNA, the CDR3 is TGTGCCAGCAGCTTGAGAGAGCAGTACTTC. The full variable domain, with the rest looked up from reference TRBV7-2 and TRBJ2-7, is GAGVSQSPSNKVTEKGKDVELRCDPISGHTALYWYRQSLGQGLEFLIYFQGNSAPDKSGLPSDRFSAERTGGSVSTLTIQRTQQEDSAVYLCASSLREQYFGPGTRLTVT.

The genes are TRBV29-1 and TRBJ1-2; D is ambiguous. The CDR3 spans 13 residues. Germline assignment: CDR1 SQVTM and CDR2 ANQGSEA. V lost 4 bases and J 4 bases, leaving 13 bases between the germline ends. The CDR3 reads CSVAAEKPYGYTF. In DNA form, the CDR3 reads TGCAGCGTTGCTGCGGAAAAACCCTATGGCTACACCTTC.

This chain joins TRBV18 and TRBJ2-7; D may be TRBD2 (6 bases). CDR3 size: 15 residues. Looked up from germline, CDR1 is KGHSH and CDR2 is LQKENI. The ends were cut back, 6 bases at V and 4 bases at J, with 19 bases in the middle. CDR3 sequence: CASSSQDSGAYEQYF. CDR3 DNA: TGTGCCAGCTCCTCCCAAGATTCGGGAGCATACGAGCAGTACTTC. The full variable domain, rest sourced from reference TRBV18 and TRBJ2-7, is NAGVMQNPRHLVRRRGQEARLRCSPMKGHSHVYWYRQLPEEGLKFMVYLQKENIIDESGMPKERFSAEFPKEGPSILRIQQVVRGDSAAYFCASSSQDSGAYEQYFGPGTRLTVT.

As for this clone: Sequence at one end of the junction differs from germline and may be a read error. CDR3 nucleotides: TGTGCCAGCAGTTACTCGACGCGCAGGGGAAGAGGCTACACCTTC. Translation: CASSYSTRRGRGYTF. The chain joins TRBV10-3 to TRBJ1-2; D is possibly TRBD1 (6 bases). Germline V gene data show CDR1 as ENHRY and CDR2 as SYGVKD. This CDR3 has 15 amino acids.

The V call is TRBV5-1, the J call TRBJ1-2; TRBD1 aligns across 7 bases. V trimming: 4 bases; J trimming: 2 bases; junction bases outside the gene matches: 5. Germline V gene lookup returns CDR1 SGHRS and CDR2 YFSETQ. The CDR3 has 14 amino acids. The DNA for the CDR3 is TGCGCCAGCAGCATACAGGGGCGGAACTATGGCTACACCTTC. Amino acid sequence: CASSIQGRNYGYTF.

This chain uses TRBV7-9 with TRBJ2-7; 11 nucleotides match TRBD2. J lost 1 base, V lost 4 bases, and 6 bases had no gene match. CDR3 size: 16 residues. Germline assignment: CDR1 SEHNR and CDR2 FQNEAQ (reference sequence). The CDR3 spells CASSSLLAGASYEQYF. Written as DNA, the CDR3 is TGTGCCAGCAGCTCCCTACTAGCGGGAGCGTCCTACGAGCAGTACTTC.

This clone was seen a single time. The gene calls are TRBV10-3 and TRBJ1-1; D remains unclear. The CDR3 contains 14 residues. The germline V and J ends were trimmed by 5 bases and 2 bases, with 12 bases remaining between them. Germline V gene data show CDR1 as ENHRY and CDR2 as SYGVKD. The CDR3 sequence: CAISMDGRNTEAFF. The CDR3 region has the DNA TGTGCCATCAGTATGGACGGGAGAAACACTGAAGCTTTCTTT.

The V call is TRBV7-3, the J call TRBJ2-1; 11 positions match TRBD2. The CDR3 loop spans 17 amino acids. V was pared by 1 base and J by 3 bases, with 5 bases of the junction left unmatched. Germline-derived CDR1 and CDR2 are SGHTA and FQGTGA. The chain's CDR3 is CASSLKGTSGVYNEQFF. As DNA, the CDR3 is TGTGCCAGCAGCTTAAAAGGGACTAGCGGCGTCTACAATGAGCAGTTCTTC.

CDR3 protein: CASSFRGGDEQYF. CDR3 DNA: TGTGCCAGCAGTTTCCGGGGTGGTGACGAGCAGTACTTC. This chain links TRBV28 with TRBJ2-7, with D possibly being TRBD2 (5 bases). Germline CDR1 is MDHEN and CDR2 is SYDVKM. CDR3 length: 13 amino acids. With 3 bases removed from V and 5 bases from J, the gap between germline ends came to 11 bases.

CDR3 region: CASSLDRQITDTQYF. Here the CDR3 DNA reads TGTGCCAGCAGCTTAGACAGGCAGATCACAGATACGCAGTATTTT. The chain employs TRBV7-9 and TRBJ2-3; tentative D call: TRBD1 (5 bases). This CDR3 is built from 15 residues. From germline, CDR1 is SEHNR and CDR2 FQNEAQ (reference sequence). Between the trimmed V and J ends, which lost 1 base and 2 bases, there was a span of 10 bases.

The DNA of the CDR3 is TGTGCCAGCCGGGGGGGCCCTGCCTACAATGAGCAGTTCTTC. It yields the protein CASRGGPAYNEQFF. The rearrangement joins TRBV25-1 to TRBJ2-1; TRBD2 aligns across 8 bases. This CDR3 contains 14 residues. The V gene's germline CDR1 is MGHDK and CDR2 SYGVNS. Trimming removed 8 bases from V and 2 bases from J; junction bases left unmatched: 5.

The chain employs TRBV7-2 and TRBJ2-3; possible D gene TRBD1, 7 bases. CDR3 length: 16 amino acids. Germline V CDR1 and CDR2: SGHTA, FQGNSA. The V end was cut by 4 bases, the J end by 2 bases, with 16 bases between. As DNA, the CDR3 is TGTGCCAGCAGCTCCCACAGGGGAGGACTCACAGATACGCAGTATTTT. Its translation is CASSSHRGGLTDTQYF.

The chain recombines TRBV7-7 with TRBJ1-5; D remains ambiguous. Germline values: CDR1 SSHAT, CDR2 FNYEAQ (reference sequence). V gave up 2 bases and J gave up 6 bases, with 8 bases separating them. The CDR3 extends over 13 amino acids. The CDR3, as DNA: TGTGCCAGCAGCTTAAGCTCGTCTCAGCCCCAGCATTTT. This encodes CASSLSSSQPQHF. The variable domain in full, with the rest retrieved from reference TRBV7-7 and TRBJ1-5, is GAGVSQSPRYKVTKRGQDVTLRCDPISSHATLYWYQQALGQGPEFLTYFNYEAQPDKSGLPSDRFSAERPEGSISTLTIQRTEQRDSAMYRCASSLSSSQPQHFGDGTRLSIL.

The V gene is TRBV2, the J gene TRBJ2-5; TRBD2 aligns across 9 bases. CDR3 length: 18 residues. V gave up 6 bases and J gave up 4 bases; unmatched junction bases: 18. CDR1 and CDR2 from the germline V gene are SNHLY and FYNNEI. The CDR3 nucleotides are TGTGCCAGCAGGGGTCCAGGGGAACTTGGACTAGCGCCAGAGACCCAGTACTTC. Protein: CASRGPGELGLAPETQYF.

In its sample, this clone was seen once. The chain uses TRBV7-9 and TRBJ2-1; D remains ambiguous. V shed 4 bases and J shed 8 bases, with 21 bases lying between them. CDR3 length: 16 residues. CDR1 is SEHNR and CDR2 is FQNEAQ in the germline V gene (reference sequence). The CDR3 loop reads CASSSASLVFVHEQFF. CDR3 sequence (DNA): TGTGCCAGCAGCTCCGCCTCCCTAGTATTCGTCCATGAGCAGTTCTTC.

The rearrangement links TRBV4-1 to TRBJ1-5; weak D call: TRBD1 (5 bases). Germline values: CDR1 MGHRA, CDR2 YSYEKL. Trimming pared 1 base from V and 4 bases from J, leaving 14 bases between. This CDR3 comprises 16 residues. The CDR3, as DNA: TGCGCCAGCAGCCAAGGGCAGGGTGCGTATAATCAGCCCCAGCATTTT. This codes for CASSQGQGAYNQPQHF.

V is TRBV5-1 and J is TRBJ1-2; D not resolved. Looked up from germline, CDR1 is SGHRS and CDR2 is YFSETQ. Trimming removed 4 bases from V and 3 bases from J, with 13 bases in between. There are 14 residues in the CDR3. CDR3 region: CASSLSASDYGYTF. In DNA, the CDR3 is TGCGCCAGCAGCCTATCAGCGTCGGACTATGGCTACACCTTC.

This rearrangement joins TRBV19 to TRBJ1-5; TRBD1 is a possible D gene (5 bases). The germline V gene has CDR1 LNHDA and CDR2 SQIVND (reference sequence). Deletions cut 4 bases from V and 3 bases from J, with 7 bases between. The CDR3 spans 13 residues. The CDR3 coding sequence is TGTGCCAGTAGTAGGGGGGACAATCAGCCCCAGCATTTT. Translating gives CASSRGDNQPQHF.

The J gene is TRBJ2-7, the V gene TRBV27, with 9 positions matching TRBD1. CDR3 length: 14 residues. CDR1 MNHEY and CDR2 SMNVEV come from the germline V gene (reference sequence). Trimming cost V 5 bases and J 5 bases; bases outside gene matches: 7. Here the CDR3 reads CASSMDRGVHEQYF. For the CDR3, the DNA is TGTGCCAGCAGTATGGACAGGGGCGTACACGAGCAGTACTTC.

V is TRBV28 and J is TRBJ2-5, with a possible D match to TRBD2 (6 bases). The germline CDR1 and CDR2 sequences are MDHEN and SYDVKM. The CDR3 runs 15 residues. V lost 4 bases and J lost 0, with 12 bases in between. The CDR3 DNA reads TGTGCCAGCAGTTCCCGGACTACTTACCAAGAGACCCAGTACTTC. Translated, it gives CASSSRTTYQETQYF.

J is TRBJ2-5 and V is TRBV14; no reliable D call. This CDR3 has 14 amino acids. Germline V gene sequence: CDR1 SGHDN, CDR2 FVKESK. Trimming cost V 1 base and J 1 base, with 7 bases left between them. CDR3 in amino acids: CASSQATTQETQYF. In DNA, the CDR3 is TGTGCCAGCAGCCAAGCCACAACCCAAGAGACCCAGTACTTC.

The rearrangement uses TRBV6-4 and TRBJ2-3; the D gene is possibly TRBD1 (5 bases). Germline assignment: CDR1 MRHNA and CDR2 SNTAGT. The length of the CDR3 is 16 residues. With 5 bases removed from V and 1 base from J, the gap between germline ends came to 16 bases. The CDR3 here is CASSYTQGIGTDTQYF. CDR3 bases: TGTGCCAGCAGTTACACCCAGGGTATAGGCACAGATACGCAGTATTTT.

This chain uses TRBV30 with TRBJ1-5, with D uncertain. Between the trimmed V and J ends, which lost 2 bases and 1 base, there was a span of 9 bases. The CDR3 totals 14 residues. Per germline, CDR1 GTSNPN and CDR2 SVGIG (reference sequence). Here the CDR3 reads CAWSRPGSNQPQHF. The CDR3 DNA is TGTGCCTGGAGTCGTCCGGGGAGCAATCAGCCCCAGCATTTT.

J is TRBJ2-7 and V is TRBV18; 10 bases are shared with TRBD1. Per germline, CDR1 KGHSH and CDR2 LQKENI. The length of the CDR3 is 14 residues. The V gene end was trimmed by 3 bases and the J gene end by 5 bases; junction bases not matched to a gene: 4. CDR3 sequence (DNA): TGTGCCAGCTCACCGGGACAGGGGTACCACGAGCAGTACTTC. This gives the protein CASSPGQGYHEQYF.